The sequence of this TCR beta chain was determined in a study of radiotherapy plus CTLA-4 blockade in lung cancer. The CDR3 runs to 15 residues. The germline V gene encodes CDR1 GTSNPN and CDR2 SVGIG (reference sequence). V dropped 5 bases and J dropped 0 bases, with 15 bases sitting between them. Profiled with immunoSEQ multiplex PCR; TCRdb holds only in-frame clones, not every one. This sample has roughly 70,000 clones, with around nine tenths found just once. Note on this clone: What it recognizes is unknown.

Study observations and caveats: Some TCR clones had been derived from tumors. These clones expanded in peripheral blood after radiotherapy plus ipilimumab. Reported findings show early blood T cell clone dynamics, with interferon-beta, best predicted response.

The clonotype comes from a human donor with non-small cell lung cancer that progressed on radiotherapy plus ipilimumab. Sequences were derived from peripheral blood, sampled from a patient treated with radiotherapy plus ipilimumab. This chain connects TRBV30 to TRBJ2-3; weak D call: TRBD1 (6 bases). CDR3 sequence: CAWGNRAPSTDTQYF. The CDR3 DNA sequence: TGTGCCTGGGGGAACAGGGCCCCGAGCACAGATACGCAGTATTTT.